The T cell receptor beta chain described here comes from a study of blood T cell repertoires in COVID-19. V shed 0 bases and J shed 6 bases, with 15 bases lying between them. This CDR3 comprises 16 residues. Germline loops: CDR1 MGHRA, CDR2 YSYEKL. This table comes from immunoSEQ multiplex PCR, and its TCRdb copy is limited to in-frame clones, with some not included. The sample includes 270,000 or so clones, over 80% seen only once; the top ten take over 3.5%. The receptor comes from a woman between 25 and 40 years old with acute COVID-19. What was sequenced was PBMCs or T cells enriched from blood (not recorded which). J is TRBJ2-1 and V is TRBV4-1; weak D call: TRBD1 (6 bases). CDR3 sequence reads: CASSQDRQGRFNEQFF. DNA of the CDR3: TGCGCCAGCAGCCAAGATAGGCAGGGGCGTTTCAATGAGCAGTTCTTC.